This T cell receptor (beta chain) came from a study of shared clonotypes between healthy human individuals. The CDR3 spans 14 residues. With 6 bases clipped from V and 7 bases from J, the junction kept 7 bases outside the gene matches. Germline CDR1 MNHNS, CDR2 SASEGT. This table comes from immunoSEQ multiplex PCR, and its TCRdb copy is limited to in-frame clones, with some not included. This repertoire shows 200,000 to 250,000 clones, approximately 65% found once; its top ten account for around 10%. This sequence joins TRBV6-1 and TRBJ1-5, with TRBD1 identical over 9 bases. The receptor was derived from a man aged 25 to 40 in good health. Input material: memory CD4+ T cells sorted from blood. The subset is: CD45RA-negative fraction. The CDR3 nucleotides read TGTGCCAGCAGACAGGGGGCATCGGGACAGCCCCAGCATTTT. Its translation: CASRQGASGQPQHF.